One sample yielded the 9 T cell receptor beta chains listed below, sequenced in a study of neurological immune-mediated disorders. TCRdb independently ran MiXCR on the 5' RACE reads; one entry per CDR3 protein. Here the sample spans about 58,000 distinct CDR3 sequences, 3% to 4% being singletons. The sample comprised PBMCs. The receptor set was obtained from a woman in her sixties or seventies with multiple sclerosis.

The table lists this clonotype with many counts. The rearrangement joins TRBV20-1 to TRBJ2-7; TRBD2 aligns across 9 bases. The CDR3 is 18 amino acids. V shed 0 bases, J shed 4 bases, and the junction held 16 bases outside the gene matches. Germline V gene lookup returns CDR1 DFQATT and CDR2 SNEGSKA (reference sequence). In nucleotides, the CDR3 is TGCAGTGCTAGAGATAGAGGGGTAGCGGGAGACACTTTTTACGAGCAGTACTTC. It codes for CSARDRGVAGDTFYEQYF.

This clonotype occurred many times. This chain uses TRBV5-1 with TRBJ1-1; the D is unclear. With 0 bases removed from V and 0 bases from J, the gap between germline ends came to 9 bases. Germline V gene sequence: CDR1 SGHRS, CDR2 YFSETQ. The length of the CDR3 is 15 residues. CDR3: CASSLGGGMNTEAFF. The CDR3 DNA sequence: TGCGCCAGCAGCTTGGGCGGTGGAATGAACACTGAAGCTTTCTTT.

This clonotype was detected ten times or more. This sequence joins TRBV6-5 and TRBJ2-1; tentatively, D is TRBD1 (5 bases). The CDR3 runs to 13 residues. Germline V lookup: CDR1 MNHEY, CDR2 SVGAGI. V was trimmed by 6 bases and J by 2 bases, leaving 8 bases between them. CDR3 amino acids: CASREQAYNEQFF. The CDR3 DNA is TGTGCCAGCAGGGAACAGGCCTACAATGAGCAGTTCTTC.

This clonotype is medium-sized within its sample. The chain has TRBV20-1 and TRBJ2-1; D may be TRBD1 or TRBD2 (7 bases each). V was shortened by 1 base and J by 4 bases, with 20 bases between the two germline ends. CDR1 and CDR2 from the germline V gene are DFQATT and SNEGSKA (reference sequence). The CDR3 is 17 residues long. CDR3 protein: CSARGGTAPGGYNEQFF. DNA of the CDR3: TGCAGTGCTAGAGGGGGGACAGCCCCGGGGGGTTACAATGAGCAGTTCTTC.

This clonotype was counted ten times or more. This chain links TRBV25-1 with TRBJ2-1, with D maybe TRBD1 (5 bases). Germline CDR1 is MGHDK and CDR2 is SYGVNS. Trimming took 1 base from V and 3 from J, leaving 13 bases between them. There are 16 residues in the CDR3. The CDR3 protein is CASSEFYDRFYNEQFF. CDR3 DNA sequence: TGTGCCAGCAGTGAATTCTACGACAGATTCTACAATGAGCAGTTCTTC.

The chain recombines TRBV20-1 with TRBJ2-7; D tentatively reads TRBD1 or TRBD2 (5 bases each). V was cut by 2 bases and J by 2 bases, with 10 bases left in between. The CDR3 is 13 residues long. Per the germline V gene, CDR1 is DFQATT and CDR2 is SNEGSKA (reference sequence). In DNA form, the CDR3 reads TGCAGTGCTAGATCGGGGACCCCCTACGAGCAGTACTTC. This translates into CSARSGTPYEQYF.

This clonotype was detected ten times or more. The rearrangement joins TRBV20-1 to TRBJ2-7, with TRBD2 matching 7 bases. The CDR3 runs to 15 residues. The germline CDR1 and CDR2 sequences are DFQATT and SNEGSKA (reference sequence). V shed 1 base and J 0 bases; nucleotides not matched to a gene: 6. As DNA, the CDR3 is TGCAGTGCTAGAGGGACACTAGCGATCTCCTACGAGCAGTACTTC. This encodes CSARGTLAISYEQYF.

This clonotype occurred many times. The rearrangement joins TRBV5-1 to TRBJ2-7; no clear D gene. CDR1 is SGHRS and CDR2 is YFSETQ in the germline V gene. V was cut by 4 bases and J by 0 bases, with 11 bases left in between. This CDR3 is built from 14 residues. CDR3 loop: CASSTEAHSYEQYF. The CDR3 DNA sequence: TGCGCCAGCAGCACCGAAGCGCACTCCTACGAGCAGTACTTC.

This clonotype was seen at least ten times. V is TRBV28 and J is TRBJ1-1; tentatively, D is TRBD1 (6 bases). Trimming cost V 8 bases and J 8 bases, with 15 bases left between them. In germline, CDR1 is MDHEN, CDR2 SYDVKM. The length of the CDR3 is 12 residues. CDR3 loop: CASGDTTGEAFF. CDR3 DNA: TGTGCCAGCGGGGATACGACAGGAGAAGCTTTCTTT. Using reference TRBV28 and TRBJ1-1 for the parts outside the CDR3, the full variable domain is DVKVTQSSRYLVKRTGEKVFLECVQDMDHENMFWYRQDPGLGLRLIYFSYDVKMKEKGDIPEGYSVSREKKERFSLILESASTNQTSMYLCASGDTTGEAFFGQGTRLTVV.